Listed here are 22 T cell receptor beta chains from one sample, sequenced in a study of OX40 agonist ivuxolimab in advanced cancers. Sequencing used immunoSEQ multiplex PCR; TCRdb keeps in-frame clones, though not all of them. The table has 30,000 to 35,000 clones, roughly 84% seen once. The material was CD4+ or CD8+ T cells sorted from blood, obtained in a trial of the OX40 agonist ivuxolimab. These receptors came from an adult with an advanced solid tumor such as melanoma, head and neck, liver or kidney cancer.

The chain uses TRBV7-3 and TRBJ2-3, with D perhaps matching TRBD2 (7 bases). V lost 2 bases, J lost 2 bases, and 20 bases lay in between. Germline-derived CDR1 and CDR2 are SGHTA and FQGTGA. CDR3 size: 18 residues. The CDR3 sequence is CASSLDPLGAGVTDTQYF. The CDR3 DNA sequence: TGTGCCAGCAGCTTAGACCCCCTGGGGGCGGGGGTCACAGATACGCAGTATTTT.

This chain joins TRBV28 and TRBJ1-1; 9 bases map to TRBD1. This CDR3 has 13 residues. Germline CDR1 and CDR2: MDHEN and SYDVKM. The junction had 4 bases not matched to a gene; V was cut back by 10 bases and J by 1 base. DNA for the CDR3: TGTGCCACCAGGACAGGGGCGAACACTGAAGCTTTCTTT. Its protein product is CATRTGANTEAFF.

This rearrangement joins TRBV12-2 to TRBJ1-1. TRBV12-2 is a pseudogene segment. This CDR3 is built from 16 residues. CDR3 region: CASRLVPRGGVTEAFF. Here the CDR3 DNA reads TGTGCAAGTCGCTTAGTCCCCCGGGGGGGCGTAACTGAAGCTTTCTTT.

The chain combines TRBV19 with TRBJ1-5; TRBD1 agrees at 8 bases. V was clipped by 10 bases and J by 1 base; unmatched bases: 15. CDR1 and CDR2 (germline): LNHDA, SQIVND (reference sequence). The CDR3 consists of 17 residues. This CDR3 reads CATRDRGFSLSNQPQHF. CDR3 DNA sequence: TGTGCCACCCGCGACAGGGGATTTAGTTTGAGCAATCAGCCCCAGCATTTT. Combining the CDR3 with reference TRBV19 and TRBJ1-5 gives the whole variable domain DGGITQSPKYLFRKEGQNVTLSCEQNLNHDAMYWYRQDPGQGLRLIYYSQIVNDFQKGDIAEGYSVSREKKESFPLTVTSAQKNPTAFYLCATRDRGFSLSNQPQHFGDGTRLSIL.

On this clone itself: Other DNA sequences in the same sample also yield this CDR3. The rearrangement joins TRBV2 to TRBJ2-3; tentatively, D is TRBD1 (6 bases). The germline V and J ends were trimmed by 3 bases and 4 bases, with 8 bases remaining between them. Germline V lookup: CDR1 SNHLY, CDR2 FYNNEI. The CDR3 spans 13 residues. CDR3 sequence: CASSEAGADTQYF. The DNA for the CDR3 is TGTGCCAGCAGTGAGGCAGGGGCAGATACGCAGTATTTT.

The chain joins TRBV19 to TRBJ2-7, with D perhaps matching TRBD1 (5 bases). The germline V gene has CDR1 LNHDA and CDR2 SQIVND (reference sequence). CDR3 length equals 12 residues. V was trimmed by 6 bases and J by 5 bases, leaving 11 bases between them. DNA of the CDR3: TGTGCCAGTAGGGACAAGAACCACGAGCAGTACTTC. Its protein product is CASRDKNHEQYF.

This chain links TRBV19 with TRBJ1-5; TRBD1 matches 7 bases. V trimming: 9 bases; J trimming: 2 bases; junction bases outside the gene matches: 1. The CDR3 loop spans 12 amino acids. CDR1 and CDR2 from the germline V gene are LNHDA and SQIVND (reference sequence). For the CDR3, the DNA is TGTGCCAGCGGGACAGGCAATCAGCCCCAGCATTTT. It is translated as CASGTGNQPQHF.

This rearrangement joins TRBV7-9 to TRBJ1-1; D ambiguous. Germline CDR1 reads SEHNR; CDR2 reads FQNEAQ (reference sequence). The V end was cut by 5 bases, the J end by 4 bases, with 14 bases between. The CDR3 contains 14 residues. CDR3 protein: CASSLSRATTEAFF. The CDR3 region has the DNA TGTGCCAGCAGCCTATCTAGGGCTACCACTGAAGCTTTCTTT.

The V gene is TRBV7-2, the J gene TRBJ1-1; D ambiguous. Germline V gene lookup returns CDR1 SGHTA and CDR2 FQGNSA. Trimming cost V 5 bases and J 5 bases, with 12 bases left between them. The CDR3 spans 13 residues. The CDR3 DNA reads TGTGCCAGCAGCCCGGGGATATTGACTGAAGCTTTCTTT. Amino acids: CASSPGILTEAFF.

The chain combines TRBV6-6 with TRBJ2-1; 7 bases map to TRBD2. Germline trimming cut 2 bases from V and 14 bases from J; bases unmatched to any gene: 6. Germline V gene lookup returns CDR1 MNHNY and CDR2 SVGAGI (reference sequence). The CDR3 has 12 residues. CDR3 DNA: TGTGCCAGCAGTTACGGGAGGGAGAAGGAGTTCTTC. Protein product: CASSYGREKEFF.

This chain uses TRBV19 with TRBJ2-5; 12 positions agree with TRBD2. V gave up 6 bases and J gave up 2 bases; unmatched junction bases: 16. Germline V gene sequence: CDR1 LNHDA, CDR2 SQIVND (reference sequence). This CDR3 region has 19 residues. The CDR3 DNA reads as TGTGCCAGTAGCCCTCCCCCCGGGACTAGCGGGCGACGGCAAGAGACCCAGTACTTC. It translates to CASSPPPGTSGRRQETQYF.

The J gene is TRBJ2-2, the V gene TRBV29-1, with 10 bases identical to TRBD1. Germline V gene data show CDR1 as SQVTM and CDR2 as ANQGSEA. The CDR3 consists of 14 residues. The V and J ends lost 7 bases and 7 bases, in that order; junction bases with no gene match: 9. The CDR3, as DNA: TGCAGCGCCCGAAGTGGGACAGGGGTCGGGGAGCTGTTTTTT. Translated: CSARSGTGVGELFF.

The chain couples TRBV27 to TRBJ2-3; 10 bases fit TRBD2. The CDR3 extends over 19 amino acids. Germline V gene data show CDR1 as MNHEY and CDR2 as SMNVEV (reference sequence). Trimming cost V 6 bases and J 0 bases; bases outside gene matches: 15. DNA of the CDR3: TGTGCCAGCAGCCCCCAGGAAAAGAGCGGGAGGGCTAGCACAGATACGCAGTATTTT. Encoded protein: CASSPQEKSGRASTDTQYF.

The genes are TRBV11-3 and TRBJ1-2, with D unresolved. The CDR3 runs 14 residues. V was pared by 0 bases and J by 8 bases, with 13 bases between. Germline assignment: CDR1 SGHNT and CDR2 YENEEA. The CDR3 DNA is TGTGCCAGCAGCTTAGATCCCGCGGGTAACGGCTACACCTTC. Translated, it gives CASSLDPAGNGYTF. Full variable domain (missing parts from reference TRBV11-3 and TRBJ1-2): EAGVVQSPRYKIIEKKQPVAFWCNPISGHNTLYWYLQNLGQGPELLIRYENEEAVDDSQLPKDRFSAERLKGVDSTLKIQPAELGDSAVYLCASSLDPAGNGYTFGSGTRLTVV.

This chain links TRBV7-9 with TRBJ1-1; D might be TRBD1 (5 bases). From germline, CDR1 is SEHNR and CDR2 FQNEAQ (reference sequence). CDR3 length: 15 amino acids. The V and J ends lost 7 bases and 4 bases respectively, with 19 bases between them. The CDR3 DNA sequence: TGTGCCAGCACCGATAGGGTGGGGGACGTCACTGAAGCTTTCTTT. Its protein product is CASTDRVGDVTEAFF.

This chain connects TRBV5-6 to TRBJ2-7; D gene unclear. Germline V gene data show CDR1 as SGHDT and CDR2 as YYEEEE. The V gene lost 7 bases and the J gene lost 3 bases, with 14 bases spanning the gap. There are 13 residues in the CDR3. CDR3 coding DNA: TGTGCCAGCTCCGCTGGACGAGTCTACGAGCAGTACTTC. This gives the protein CASSAGRVYEQYF.

The J gene is TRBJ2-7, the V gene TRBV11-2; TRBD2 matches 7 bases. Germline V gives CDR1 SGHAT, CDR2 FQNNGV. This CDR3 is built from 15 residues. V trimming: 7 bases; J trimming: 3 bases; junction bases outside the gene matches: 12. CDR3 in amino acids: CASIPGLSVGYEQYF. The CDR3 DNA reads TGTGCCAGCATCCCGGGACTAAGCGTGGGCTACGAGCAGTACTTC.

The rearrangement uses TRBV2 and TRBJ2-1; 11 positions agree with TRBD2. CDR1 and CDR2 (germline): SNHLY, FYNNEI. The CDR3 is made up of 16 amino acids. The V and J ends lost 6 bases and 0 bases, in that order; junction bases with no gene match: 4. The CDR3 DNA is TGTGCCAGCAGCTTAGCGGGAGGGTCCTCCTACAATGAGCAGTTCTTC. It codes for CASSLAGGSSYNEQFF.

This clone was seen more than once but under ten times. J is TRBJ1-6 and V is TRBV4-1, with D maybe TRBD1 (6 bases). Trimming removed 1 base from V and 11 bases from J, with 18 bases in between. The CDR3 contains 16 residues. Per germline, CDR1 MGHRA and CDR2 YSYEKL. The CDR3 loop is CASSQGPGVTSPPLHF. CDR3 nucleotide sequence: TGCGCCAGCAGCCAAGGTCCAGGGGTGACATCGCCACCCCTCCACTTT.

This rearrangement joins TRBV6-5 to TRBJ2-1; D unclear. The CDR3 is 16 amino acids. Germline values: CDR1 MNHEY, CDR2 SVGAGI. V dropped 4 bases and J dropped 0 bases, with 13 bases sitting between them. CDR3 DNA: TGTGCCAGCAGTTCCGGATGGATAAGCTCCTACAATGAGCAGTTCTTC. This codes for CASSSGWISSYNEQFF.

This clone was recorded only once. CDR3 nucleotides: TGTGCCAGCTCGACAGGGAGCTCCTACGAGCAGTACTTC. The encoded protein is CASSTGSSYEQYF. The V call is TRBV7-8, the J call TRBJ2-7; 7 bases map to TRBD1. Germline CDR1 and CDR2: SGHVS and FQNEAQ. The junction had 4 bases not matched to a gene; V was cut back by 8 bases and J by 0 bases. The length of the CDR3 is 13 residues.

The CDR3 protein is CASSLRGTGFREQYF. As DNA, the CDR3 is TGTGCCAGCAGTCTCCGGGGTACAGGGTTCCGCGAGCAGTACTTC. The chain links TRBV2 to TRBJ2-7; D may be TRBD1 (6 bases). The CDR3 has 15 residues. Deletions cut 5 bases from V and 6 bases from J, with 20 bases between. The germline gives CDR1 SNHLY, CDR2 FYNNEI. The full variable domain, completed using reference TRBV2 and TRBJ2-7, is EPEVTQTPSHQVTQMGQEVILRCVPISNHLYFYWYRQILGQKVEFLVSFYNNEISEKSEIFDDQFSVERPDGSNFTLKIRSTKLEDSAMYFCASSLRGTGFREQYFGPGTRLTVT.